This TCR beta chain emerged from a study of blood T cell repertoires in COVID-19 (dated by TCRdb to 2018 to 2020). Turning to the overall study: Collaborator samples came from the United States, Italy and Spain and covered acute and convalescent phases of COVID-19. Nearly every sample came with metadata listing a de-identified subject ID, COVID-19 status, age in years and sex. Where HLA class I and class II types were available, the types were taken from metadata supplied by the sample provider, not from assay-based typing. Subjects who had been exposed to COVID-19, were actively infected with it, or had recovered from it provided the deeply sampled blood TCRbeta repertoires that made up the dataset. Samples came from the ongoing ImmuneRACE study (first 160 participants) plus 1,254 subjects from 6 global collaborators. The material from the prospective study consisted of cDNA or gDNA derived from T cells, B-cell-depleted T cells, or PBMCs. The repertoires were released in a freely available public database intended as a resource for research on the immune response to SARS-CoV-2. Paper-wide results and their limitations: Clinical and demographic metadata were provided uncurated, with the amount varying by source and participant.

CDR1 and CDR2, per the germline V gene (reference sequence), are SEHNR and FQNEAQ. The CDR3 numbers 10 residues from cysteine through phenylalanine. The kept DNA is CDR3 alone, 30 bases in frame from the first base. V is reduced by 4 bases and J by 8 bases, leaving a spacing of 5 bases between them. Each collaborating institution followed its own protocols to collect whole blood in K2EDTA tubes. For TCRbeta analysis, collaborators shipped samples as frozen whole blood, isolated PBMCs, or DNA extracted from either of those sample types. As for this clone: Its antigen remains undetermined. Base qualities are not at hand, and no much larger clone is one base apart.

TCRbeta CDR3 regions were amplified from genomic DNA by means of the immunoSEQ Assay, a bias-controlled multiplex PCR. Per the authors' processing: The number of nucleated cells in each sample was estimated from the amplification of reference gene primers within the assay. To quantify the absolute abundance of each unique TCRbeta CDR3 rearrangement, sequence reads were collapsed and filtered. Productive Simpson clonality was computed per sample as the square root of Simpson's diversity index over productive rearrangements. Drawn from immuneACCESS, this table holds only the in-frame rearrangements with V and J called that TCRdb kept. Clones are partly lost; checked studies trace under half to an unresolved V gene and leave the rest unexplained. V and J calls and clone size come straight from that table; D and trimming were deduced from the DNA. The sample records fewer than 40,000 clones, about 88% of which are singletons. The ten most abundant clones make up about 35% of the sample.

The sequence came from a man aged 70-80 years with active COVID-19. This chain is built from TRBV7-9 and TRBJ1-2; the D gene is unclear. Material: peripheral blood. This receptor has the CDR3 CASSSRGYTF. Read as DNA, the sequence is TGTGCCAGCAGCTCCAGAGGCTACACCTTC. The entire variable domain, with the stretches around the CDR3 drawn from the reference TRBV7-9 and TRBJ1-2 proteins, is DTGVSQNPRHKITKRGQNVTFRCDPISEHNRLYWYRQTLGQGPEFLTYFQNEAQLEKSRLLSDRFSAERPKGSFSTLEIQRTEQGDSAMYLCASSSRGYTFGSGTRLTVV.